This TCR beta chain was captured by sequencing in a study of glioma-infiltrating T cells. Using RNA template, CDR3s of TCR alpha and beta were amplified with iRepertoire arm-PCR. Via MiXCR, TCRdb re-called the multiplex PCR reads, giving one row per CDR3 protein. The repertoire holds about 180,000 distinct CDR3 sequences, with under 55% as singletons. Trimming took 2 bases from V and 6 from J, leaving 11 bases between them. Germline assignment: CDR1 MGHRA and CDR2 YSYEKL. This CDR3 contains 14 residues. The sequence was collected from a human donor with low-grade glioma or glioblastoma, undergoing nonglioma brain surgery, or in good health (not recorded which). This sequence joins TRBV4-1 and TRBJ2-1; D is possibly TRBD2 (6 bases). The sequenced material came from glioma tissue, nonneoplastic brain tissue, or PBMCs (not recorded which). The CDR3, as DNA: TGCGCCAGCAGCCAAACCGGGACTCTCAATGAGCAGTTCTTC. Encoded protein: CASSQTGTLNEQFF.